The following is a T cell receptor (beta chain) sequence with its context. The antigen is unknown. The V segment lost 5 bases and the J segment 5 bases; nucleotides outside the gene matches: 8. The germline gives CDR1 MDHEN, CDR2 SYDVKM. The CDR3 sequence is 15 residues long. Vbeta (60) and Jbeta (13) primers were used in the PCR. The data were produced by immunoSEQ multiplex PCR, yet TCRdb's version contains in-frame clones alone and is incomplete. This table has 130,000 to 150,000 clones, around 83% appearing once. This sample was taken from a study of cytomegalovirus exposure and HLA in healthy donors. Overall study results and limits: It was assumed in the presence/absence analyses that sequencing depth was roughly uniform across donors. Most TCR beta V segments were productive about 87% or about 30% of the time in an earlier analysis. Judged likely to be a sequencing artifact was a cluster of highly shared sequence variants. TCR beta chains associated with HLA were, in a later analysis, more clonally expanded than equally common others.

The chain recombines TRBV28 with TRBJ2-1, with 8 bases identical to TRBD2. The sequence derives from a male donor in good health and CMV-seropositive. Input material: PBMCs. Here the CDR3 reads CASSPERESHNEQFF. CDR3 DNA sequence: TGTGCCAGCAGTCCCGAGCGGGAGTCCCACAATGAGCAGTTCTTC.